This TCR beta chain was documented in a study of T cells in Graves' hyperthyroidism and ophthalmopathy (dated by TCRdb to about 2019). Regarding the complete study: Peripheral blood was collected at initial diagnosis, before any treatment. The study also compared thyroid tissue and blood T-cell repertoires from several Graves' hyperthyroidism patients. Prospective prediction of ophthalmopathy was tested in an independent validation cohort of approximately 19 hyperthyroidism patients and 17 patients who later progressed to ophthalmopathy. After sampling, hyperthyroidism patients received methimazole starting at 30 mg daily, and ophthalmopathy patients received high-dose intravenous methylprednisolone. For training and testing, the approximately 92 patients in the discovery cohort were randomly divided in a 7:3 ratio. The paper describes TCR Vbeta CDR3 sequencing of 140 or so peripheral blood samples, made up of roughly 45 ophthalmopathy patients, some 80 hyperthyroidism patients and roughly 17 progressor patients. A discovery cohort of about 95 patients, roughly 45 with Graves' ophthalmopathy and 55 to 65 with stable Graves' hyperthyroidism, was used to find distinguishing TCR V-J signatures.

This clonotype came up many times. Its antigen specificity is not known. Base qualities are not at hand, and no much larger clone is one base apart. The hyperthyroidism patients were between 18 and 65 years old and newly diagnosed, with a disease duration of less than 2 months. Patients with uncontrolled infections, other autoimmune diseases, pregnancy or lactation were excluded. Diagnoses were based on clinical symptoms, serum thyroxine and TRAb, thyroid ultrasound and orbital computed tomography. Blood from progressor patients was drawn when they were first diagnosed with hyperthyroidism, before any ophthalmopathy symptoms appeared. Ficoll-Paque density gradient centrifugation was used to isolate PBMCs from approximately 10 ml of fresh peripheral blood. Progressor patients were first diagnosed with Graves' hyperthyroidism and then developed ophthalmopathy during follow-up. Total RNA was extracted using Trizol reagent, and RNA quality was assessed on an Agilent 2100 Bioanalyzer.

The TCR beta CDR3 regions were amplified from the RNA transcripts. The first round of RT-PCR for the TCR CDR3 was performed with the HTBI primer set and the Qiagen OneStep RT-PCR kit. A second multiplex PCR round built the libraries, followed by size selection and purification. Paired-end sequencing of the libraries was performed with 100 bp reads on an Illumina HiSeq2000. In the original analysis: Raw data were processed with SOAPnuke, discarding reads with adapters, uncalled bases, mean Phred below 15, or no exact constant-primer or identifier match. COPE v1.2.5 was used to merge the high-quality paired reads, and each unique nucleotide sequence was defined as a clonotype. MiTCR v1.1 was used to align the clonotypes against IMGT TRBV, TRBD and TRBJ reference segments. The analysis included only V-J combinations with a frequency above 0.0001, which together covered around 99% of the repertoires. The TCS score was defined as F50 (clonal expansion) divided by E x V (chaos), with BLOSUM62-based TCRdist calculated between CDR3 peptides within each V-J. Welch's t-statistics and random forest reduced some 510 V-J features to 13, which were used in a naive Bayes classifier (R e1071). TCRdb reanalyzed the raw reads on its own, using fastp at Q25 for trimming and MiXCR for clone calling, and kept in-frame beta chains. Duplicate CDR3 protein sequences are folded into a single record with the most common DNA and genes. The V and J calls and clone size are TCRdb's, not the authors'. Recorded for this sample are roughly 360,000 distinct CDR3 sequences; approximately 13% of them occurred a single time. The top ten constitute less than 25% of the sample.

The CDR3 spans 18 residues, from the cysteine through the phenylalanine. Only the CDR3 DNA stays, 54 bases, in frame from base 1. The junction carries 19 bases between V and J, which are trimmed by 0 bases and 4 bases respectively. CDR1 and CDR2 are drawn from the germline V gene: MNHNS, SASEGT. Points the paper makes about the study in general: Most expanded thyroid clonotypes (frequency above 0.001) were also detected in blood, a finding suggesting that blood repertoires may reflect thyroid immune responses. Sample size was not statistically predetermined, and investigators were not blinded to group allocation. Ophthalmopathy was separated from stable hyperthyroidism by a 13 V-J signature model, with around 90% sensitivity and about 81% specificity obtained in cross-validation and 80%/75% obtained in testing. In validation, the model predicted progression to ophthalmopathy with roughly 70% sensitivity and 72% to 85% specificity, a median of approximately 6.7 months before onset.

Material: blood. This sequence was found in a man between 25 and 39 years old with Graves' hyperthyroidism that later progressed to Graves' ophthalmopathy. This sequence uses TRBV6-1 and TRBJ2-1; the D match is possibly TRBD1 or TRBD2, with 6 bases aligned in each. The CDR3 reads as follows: CASSEAPLAGGVYNEQFF. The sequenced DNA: TGTGCCAGCAGTGAAGCTCCTCTCGCCGGGGGCGTTTACAATGAGCAGTTCTTC.